This T cell receptor beta chain was identified during a study of T cells in Graves' hyperthyroidism and ophthalmopathy. Whole-study results and caveats: Ophthalmopathy could be told apart from stable hyperthyroidism with a 13 V-J model.

V lost 0 bases, J lost 5 bases, and 11 bases lay in between. From germline, CDR1 is MNHNS and CDR2 SASEGT. The CDR3 totals 16 residues. This clonotype has at least ten counts. Its target is not known. Amplification of TCR beta CDR3 regions was performed using RNA transcripts as template. An initial round of RT-PCR targeting the TCR CDR3 relied on the HTBI primer set. TCRdb fed the multiplex PCR reads into MiXCR, producing one record per CDR3 protein. The sample lists 100,000 to 140,000 distinct CDR3 sequences; about 15% were seen once. This clonotype was obtained from a woman in her forties or fifties with Graves' hyperthyroidism. The J gene is TRBJ1-6, the V gene TRBV6-1; D might be TRBD1 (5 bases). The sample consisted of blood. CDR3 region: CASSEARGWNNSPLHF. The CDR3, as DNA: TGTGCCAGCAGTGAAGCGCGGGGGTGGAATAATTCACCCCTCCACTTT.